The 10 T cell receptor beta chains listed next were all sequenced from one sample in a study of spatial heterogeneity in lung cancer. TCRdb recomputed calls from the 5' RACE reads with MiXCR, one row per CDR3 protein. The data contain about 85,000 distinct CDR3 sequences, 15% to 25% of them singletons. Time point specified: sample taken at primary tumor resection. Unsorted whole RNA from tumor, nontumor lung or frozen PBMC underwent sequencing. The sequences come from PBMCs, collected at surgery. Every receptor here comes from a male donor with early-stage non-small cell lung cancer.

V is TRBV14 and J is TRBJ2-1; 12 nucleotides align to TRBD2. Germline CDR1 reads SGHDN; CDR2 reads FVKESK. V shed 4 bases, J shed 9 bases, and the junction held 7 bases outside the gene matches. The CDR3 consists of 15 residues. DNA of the CDR3: TGTGCCAGCAGCCTTTCTAGCGGGGGGGCCGCTGAGCAGTTCTTC. Residues: CASSLSSGGAAEQFF.

Only a few counts were recorded for this clonotype. The J gene is TRBJ2-3, the V gene TRBV11-1; 8 bases line up with TRBD1. J lost 0 bases, V lost 5 bases, and 4 bases had no gene match. CDR1 is SGHAT and CDR2 is FQDESV in the germline V gene (reference sequence). This CDR3 spans 15 amino acids. The CDR3 nucleotides are TGTGCCAGCAGCGAACAGGGGGTCAGCACAGATACGCAGTATTTT. Translating it yields CASSEQGVSTDTQYF.

This clonotype was seen a few times. The rearrangement uses TRBV20-1 and TRBJ1-6; TRBD1 might be the D (6 bases). V shed 6 bases and J shed 5 bases, with 14 bases lying between them. The length of the CDR3 is 14 residues. CDR1 and CDR2 (germline): DFQATT, SNEGSKA (reference sequence). The CDR3 reads CSASRTANNSPLHF. The CDR3, as DNA: TGCAGTGCCTCAAGGACAGCAAATAATTCACCCCTCCACTTT.

The V gene is TRBV9, the J gene TRBJ1-1; D is uncertain. The CDR3 extends over 14 amino acids. Germline CDR1 reads SGDLS; CDR2 reads YYNGEE. V was shortened by 0 bases and J by 2 bases, with 8 bases between the two germline ends. The CDR3 reads CASSVDGGNTEAFF. In nucleotides, the CDR3 is TGTGCCAGCAGCGTAGATGGCGGAAACACTGAAGCTTTCTTT.

The chain recombines TRBV29-1 with TRBJ2-3, with 10 bases aligning to TRBD2. Germline assignment: CDR1 SQVTM and CDR2 ANQGSEA. The length of the CDR3 is 15 residues. V was pared by 6 bases and J by 6 bases, with 12 bases of the junction left unmatched. CDR3 DNA sequence: TGCAGCGTGGCCCCTAGCGGGAGTGGAACGGATACGCAGTATTTT. Translating gives CSVAPSGSGTDTQYF.

The rearrangement joins TRBV12-3 or TRBV12-4 to TRBJ2-7; no definite D call. CDR3 size: 12 residues. With 1 base removed from V and 11 bases from J, the gap between germline ends came to 12 bases. CDR3 sequence (DNA): TGTGCCAGCAGTTTAGACCTACAAGGCGAGTACTTC. Its translation is CASSLDLQGEYF.

There are many counts of this clonotype. The rearrangement joins TRBV12-3 or TRBV12-4 to TRBJ1-2; TRBD1 matches 8 bases. V was pared by 6 bases and J by 7 bases, with 13 bases of the junction left unmatched. The CDR3 totals 15 residues. The CDR3: CASREGQAPIGGYTF. The CDR3 DNA reads as TGTGCCAGCAGAGAGGGACAGGCTCCGATCGGTGGCTACACCTTC.

As DNA, the CDR3 is TGCGCCAGCAGCTTAGGCCCAGCCTACAATGAGCAGTTCTTC. Protein product: CASSLGPAYNEQFF. This chain connects TRBV5-1 to TRBJ2-1; D is unclear. This CDR3 has 14 amino acids. Deletions cut 2 bases from V and 2 bases from J, with 8 bases between. Germline values: CDR1 SGHRS, CDR2 YFSETQ. The complete variable domain, with remaining parts taken from reference TRBV5-1 and TRBJ2-1, reads KAGVTQTPRYLIKTRGQQVTLSCSPISGHRSVSWYQQTPGQGLQFLFEYFSETQRNKGNFPGRFSGRQFSNSRSEMNVSTLELGDSALYLCASSLGPAYNEQFFGPGTRLTVL.

The table lists this clonotype with many counts. The chain recombines TRBV12-3 or TRBV12-4 with TRBJ1-4; the D gene is possibly TRBD1 (5 bases). The CDR3 spans 15 residues. Trimming removed 3 bases at V and 6 bases at J, with 14 bases between. DNA of the CDR3: TGTGCCAGCAGTTTGGGACCTTCAGGGTATGAAAAACTGTTTTTT. Protein sequence: CASSLGPSGYEKLFF.

CDR3 DNA: TGTGCCAGCAGCGCCCGTGGGGTAACAGATACGCAGTATTTT. Translation gives CASSARGVTDTQYF. The gene calls are TRBV9 and TRBJ2-3; D not certain. Germline CDR1 reads SGDLS; CDR2 reads YYNGEE. The CDR3 extends over 14 amino acids. Between the trimmed V and J ends, which lost 3 bases and 3 bases, there was a span of 11 bases.